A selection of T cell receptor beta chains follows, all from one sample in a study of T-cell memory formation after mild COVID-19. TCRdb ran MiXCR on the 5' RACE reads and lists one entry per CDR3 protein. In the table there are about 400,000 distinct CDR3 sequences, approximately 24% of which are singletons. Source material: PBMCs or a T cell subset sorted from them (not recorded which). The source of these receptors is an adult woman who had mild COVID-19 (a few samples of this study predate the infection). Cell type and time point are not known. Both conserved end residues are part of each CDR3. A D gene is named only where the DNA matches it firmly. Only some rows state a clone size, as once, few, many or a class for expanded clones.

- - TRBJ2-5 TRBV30 TGTGCCTGGACCCGCGGGGTTAAAGAGACCCAGTACTTC CAWTRGVKETQYF
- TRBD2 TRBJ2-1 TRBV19 TGTGCCAGTAGCCAGACTAGCGGTGTATACAATGAGCAGTTCTTC CASSQTSGVYNEQFF
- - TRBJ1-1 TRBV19 TGTGCCAGTAGTATGGGAGAATACCCTATGAACACTGAAGCTTTCTTT CASSMGEYPMNTEAFF
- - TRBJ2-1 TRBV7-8 TGTGCCAGCAGCTTAGCCCGGGAGCCGGGGGTTGAGCAGTTCTTC CASSLAREPGVEQFF
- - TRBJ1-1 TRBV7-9 TGTGCCAGCAGCACCGGGAGAGCTGAAGCTTTCTTT CASSTGRAEAFF
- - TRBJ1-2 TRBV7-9 TGTGCCAGCAGCTTAGCGACGGGATCGGGCGGCTACACCTTC CASSLATGSGGYTF
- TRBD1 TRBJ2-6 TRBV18 TGTGCCAGCTCACTCGGGACAGGGGGCCATGGGGCCAACGTCCTGACTTTC CASSLGTGGHGANVLTF
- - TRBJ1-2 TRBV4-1 TGCGCCAGCAGCCAAGATCACAGGGCTATGTTTGGCTACACCTTC CASSQDHRAMFGYTF
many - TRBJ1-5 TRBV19 TGTGCCAGCTCGGATCACCGGTCCGGGCCCCAGCATTTT CASSDHRSGPQHF
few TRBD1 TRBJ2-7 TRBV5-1 TGCGCCAGCAGCTTGGTCCACAGGGGTTCCTACGAGCAGTACTTC CASSLVHRGSYEQYF
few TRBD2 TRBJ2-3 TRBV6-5 TGTGCCACCGGGACTAGCGGGACAGATACGCAGTATTTT CATGTSGTDTQYF
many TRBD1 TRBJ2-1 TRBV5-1 TGTGCCAGCAGTTCCGGACAGGGCACCTACAATGAGCAGTTCTTC CASSSGQGTYNEQFF
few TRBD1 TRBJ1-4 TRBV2 TGTGCCAGCAGTTGGGGACAGCGTAATGAAAAACTGTTTTTT CASSWGQRNEKLFF
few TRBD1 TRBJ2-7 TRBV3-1 TGTGCCAGCAGCCAGGACAGGGCCATGCAGTACTTC CASSQDRAMQYF
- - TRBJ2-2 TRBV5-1 TGCGCCAGCAGCTCGTACTCCTCGAACACCGGGGAGCTGTTTTTT CASSSYSSNTGELFF
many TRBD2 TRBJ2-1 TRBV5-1 TGCGCCAGCAGCTTGGCCAGCGGGGGATACAATGAGCAGTTCTTC CASSLASGGYNEQFF
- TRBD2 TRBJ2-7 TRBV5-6 TGTGCCAGCAGCTCCAGGGGACTAGCCGATTACGAGCAGTACTTC CASSSRGLADYEQYF
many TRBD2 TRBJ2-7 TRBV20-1 TGCAGTGCTGGGACTAGCGGGAGTCGGTACGAGCAGTACTTC CSAGTSGSRYEQYF